Listed below are T cell receptor beta chains from one sample, sequenced in a study of lung T cells in sarcoidosis with Löfgren's syndrome. Each CDR3 protein is one row after TCRdb ran MiXCR on the reads. The sample contains roughly 63,000 distinct CDR3 sequences, 20% to 25% of which appear only once. The source material was CD4+ T cells from PBMCs. The origin of the receptors is a human donor with sarcoidosis (Löfgren's syndrome or another form), or a control subject (not recorded which). Both conserved end residues are part of each CDR3. D genes are given only for firm matches. Where a row states a size, it is once, few, many or the class of an expanded clone; other rows omit it.

v_call: TRBV27; j_call: TRBJ2-3; clone_size: many; d_call: TRBD2; cdr3_aa: CASTKTAAGGLQDTQYF; cdr3_nt: TGTGCCAGCACTAAAACTGCAGCGGGGGGGCTTCAAGATACGCAGTATTTT
v_call: TRBV6-2/TRBV6-3; j_call: TRBJ2-7; clone_size: many; d_call: .; cdr3_aa: CASSYPAYEQYF; cdr3_nt: TGTGCCAGCAGTTATCCCGCCTACGAGCAGTACTTC
v_call: TRBV20-1; j_call: TRBJ2-1; clone_size: many; d_call: .; cdr3_aa: CSARASDTSSYNEQFF; cdr3_nt: TGCAGTGCTAGGGCCTCGGACACGAGCTCCTACAATGAGCAGTTCTTC
v_call: TRBV5-4; j_call: TRBJ1-1; clone_size: .; d_call: .; cdr3_aa: CASSLDVRMITEAFF; cdr3_nt: TGTGCCAGCAGCTTGGACGTCAGGATGATCACTGAAGCTTTCTTT
v_call: TRBV6-6; j_call: TRBJ2-1; clone_size: many; d_call: .; cdr3_aa: CASSYSRDNEQFF; cdr3_nt: TGTGCCAGCAGTTACTCGCGTGATAATGAGCAGTTCTTC
v_call: TRBV20-1; j_call: TRBJ1-4; clone_size: .; d_call: .; cdr3_aa: CSARGVSNEKLSF; cdr3_nt: TGCAGTGCTAGGGGGGTTTCTAATGAAAAACTGTCTTTT
v_call: TRBV12-3/TRBV12-4; j_call: TRBJ1-5; clone_size: .; d_call: .; cdr3_aa: CASTRQPGINQPQHF; cdr3_nt: TGTGCCAGCACCCGTCAGCCAGGGATAAATCAGCCCCAGCATTTT
v_call: TRBV6-1; j_call: TRBJ2-7; clone_size: many; d_call: .; cdr3_aa: CASSWTVPAYEQYF; cdr3_nt: TGTGCCAGCAGCTGGACAGTCCCCGCCTACGAGCAGTACTTC
v_call: TRBV3-1; j_call: TRBJ2-5; clone_size: few; d_call: .; cdr3_aa: CASSQERPGAVGETQYF; cdr3_nt: TGTGCCAGCAGCCAAGAGAGACCGGGAGCGGTAGGGGAGACCCAGTACTTC
v_call: TRBV19; j_call: TRBJ1-2; clone_size: few; d_call: .; cdr3_aa: CASSTTDTPGYTF; cdr3_nt: TGTGCCAGTAGTACCACGGACACCCCTGGCTACACCTTC
v_call: TRBV4-3; j_call: TRBJ2-7; clone_size: many; d_call: TRBD1; cdr3_aa: CASSQVLDREYEQYF; cdr3_nt: TGCGCCAGCAGCCAAGTCTTGGACAGGGAGTACGAGCAGTACTTC
v_call: TRBV6-1; j_call: TRBJ1-2; clone_size: many; d_call: .; cdr3_aa: CASSADSPYGYTF; cdr3_nt: TGTGCCAGCAGTGCGGACAGCCCCTATGGCTACACCTTC
v_call: TRBV20-1; j_call: TRBJ2-1; clone_size: .; d_call: TRBD2; cdr3_aa: CSANRGGRKQFF; cdr3_nt: TGCAGTGCCAACCGGGGAGGGCGTAAGCAGTTCTTC
v_call: TRBV5-1; j_call: TRBJ2-5; clone_size: few; d_call: .; cdr3_aa: CASSFLGQTQETQYF; cdr3_nt: TGCGCCAGCAGCTTCCTCGGACAGACCCAAGAGACCCAGTACTTC
v_call: TRBV4-1; j_call: TRBJ2-5; clone_size: .; d_call: .; cdr3_aa: CASSPGTGRETQYF; cdr3_nt: TGCGCCAGCAGCCCGGGGACTGGCCGAGAGACCCAGTACTTC
v_call: TRBV11-2; j_call: TRBJ2-2; clone_size: few; d_call: .; cdr3_aa: CASSYTNTGELFF; cdr3_nt: TGTGCCAGCAGCTACACGAACACCGGGGAGCTGTTTTTT
v_call: TRBV19; j_call: TRBJ1-2; clone_size: few; d_call: TRBD1; cdr3_aa: CASILRTDRVYGYTF; cdr3_nt: TGTGCCAGTATCCTCCGCACGGACAGGGTCTATGGCTACACCTTC
v_call: TRBV20-1; j_call: TRBJ1-4; clone_size: .; d_call: .; cdr3_aa: CSARRGATNEKLLF; cdr3_nt: TGCAGTGCTAGACGTGGGGCAACTAATGAAAAACTGCTTTTC
v_call: TRBV19; j_call: TRBJ1-2; clone_size: .; d_call: TRBD1; cdr3_aa: CASSERTGLKDGYTF; cdr3_nt: TGTGCCAGTAGTGAGCGGACAGGGTTAAAGGATGGCTACACCTTC
v_call: TRBV28; j_call: TRBJ1-4; clone_size: many; d_call: .; cdr3_aa: CASSLDFNEKLFF; cdr3_nt: TGTGCCAGCAGTTTGGACTTTAATGAAAAACTGTTTTTT
v_call: TRBV5-4; j_call: TRBJ2-3; clone_size: many; d_call: .; cdr3_aa: CASSSAISTDTQYF; cdr3_nt: TGTGCCAGCAGCTCAGCGATTAGCACAGATACGCAGTATTTT
v_call: TRBV25-1; j_call: TRBJ1-1; clone_size: many; d_call: TRBD1; cdr3_aa: CASSGPTGTGTPEAFF; cdr3_nt: TGTGCCAGCAGTGGACCCACCGGGACAGGGACCCCTGAAGCTTTCTTT
v_call: TRBV25-1; j_call: TRBJ1-2; clone_size: many; d_call: .; cdr3_aa: CASSGNYGYTF; cdr3_nt: TGTGCCAGCAGTGGAAATTATGGCTACACCTTC
v_call: TRBV10-3; j_call: TRBJ1-2; clone_size: few; d_call: TRBD1; cdr3_aa: CAISSGTGVAYGYTF; cdr3_nt: TGTGCCATCAGTTCCGGGACAGGGGTGGCCTATGGCTACACCTTC
v_call: TRBV2; j_call: TRBJ2-3; clone_size: .; d_call: TRBD2; cdr3_aa: CANRTSGGAGTDTQYF; cdr3_nt: TGTGCCAACAGGACTAGCGGGGGGGCTGGCACAGATACGCAGTATTTT
v_call: TRBV20-1; j_call: TRBJ2-1; clone_size: many; d_call: TRBD2; cdr3_aa: CSARGTRTSGAYEQFF; cdr3_nt: TGCAGTGCTAGAGGAACCAGGACTAGCGGGGCCTATGAGCAGTTCTTC
v_call: TRBV20-1; j_call: TRBJ2-3; clone_size: many; d_call: .; cdr3_aa: CSAPGTPSTDTQYF; cdr3_nt: TGCAGTGCTCCCGGGACGCCTAGCACAGATACGCAGTATTTT
v_call: TRBV19; j_call: TRBJ1-3; clone_size: .; d_call: .; cdr3_aa: CASSIVSGSGNTIYF; cdr3_nt: TGTGCCAGTAGTATTGTCAGTGGCTCTGGAAACACCATATATTTT
v_call: TRBV6-1; j_call: TRBJ2-3; clone_size: many; d_call: .; cdr3_aa: CASSEPGTHTQYF; cdr3_nt: TGTGCCAGCAGTGAACCCGGGACGCATACGCAGTATTTT
v_call: TRBV20-1; j_call: TRBJ1-3; clone_size: .; d_call: .; cdr3_aa: CSLLRGIGNTIYF; cdr3_nt: TGCAGTCTCCTTCGGGGGATCGGAAACACCATATATTTT
v_call: TRBV18; j_call: TRBJ2-3; clone_size: few; d_call: .; cdr3_aa: CASSPSGLTDTQYF; cdr3_nt: TGTGCCAGCTCACCATCGGGTCTCACAGATACGCAGTATTTT
v_call: TRBV4-1; j_call: TRBJ2-3; clone_size: many; d_call: .; cdr3_aa: CASSQVLSGRDRVPNTDTQYF; cdr3_nt: TGCGCCAGCAGCCAAGTACTAAGTGGGCGGGACCGTGTCCCCAACACAGATACGCAGTATTTT
v_call: TRBV27; j_call: TRBJ2-1; clone_size: many; d_call: TRBD2; cdr3_aa: CASSTLAGRSYNEQFF; cdr3_nt: TGTGCCAGCAGTACCCTAGCGGGGCGCTCCTACAATGAGCAGTTCTTC
v_call: TRBV29-1; j_call: TRBJ2-1; clone_size: few; d_call: TRBD2; cdr3_aa: CSVAASGGALNEQFF; cdr3_nt: TGCAGCGTTGCGGCTAGCGGGGGGGCCCTCAATGAGCAGTTCTTC
v_call: TRBV28; j_call: TRBJ1-5; clone_size: many; d_call: TRBD1; cdr3_aa: CASSPGQVAPQPQHF; cdr3_nt: TGTGCCAGCAGTCCGGGACAGGTCGCGCCCCAGCCCCAGCATTTT
v_call: TRBV5-4; j_call: TRBJ1-1; clone_size: .; d_call: .; cdr3_aa: CASSLGQGKAFF; cdr3_nt: TGTGCCAGCAGCTTGGGGCAGGGAAAAGCTTTCTTT
v_call: TRBV28; j_call: TRBJ2-5; clone_size: many; d_call: .; cdr3_aa: CASSRRGVQTQYF; cdr3_nt: TGTGCCAGCAGTCGAAGAGGGGTGCAGACCCAGTACTTC
v_call: TRBV5-5; j_call: TRBJ2-1; clone_size: once; d_call: .; cdr3_aa: CASSSAGTTNSPYNEQFF; cdr3_nt: TGTGCCAGCAGCTCCGCCGGGACAACTAATTCTCCCTACAATGAGCAGTTCTTC
v_call: TRBV6-1; j_call: TRBJ1-2; clone_size: .; d_call: .; cdr3_aa: CASSQSEGCYGYTF; cdr3_nt: TGTGCCAGCAGCCAGTCAGAGGGTTGCTATGGCTACACCTTC
v_call: TRBV12-3/TRBV12-4; j_call: TRBJ2-1; clone_size: .; d_call: TRBD2; cdr3_aa: CVSSRGAGGMNEQFF; cdr3_nt: TGTGTCAGCAGCCGGGGGGCGGGAGGGATGAATGAGCAGTTCTTC
v_call: TRBV7-9; j_call: TRBJ2-1; clone_size: .; d_call: .; cdr3_aa: CASSSISNEQFF; cdr3_nt: TGTGCCAGCAGCTCCATATCCAATGAGCAGTTCTTC